A single sample is the source of the 24 T cell receptor beta chains below, sequenced in a study of CD8 T cell repertoires and HIV-1 epitope variants. Sequencing was performed with immunoSEQ multiplex PCR; in TCRdb, only in-frame clones are kept and a portion is missing. The top ten clones hold around two fifths of a sample with approximately 2,600 clones, around 73% of them seen once. No antigen is known for these receptors. The sequenced material came from cultured CD8+ T cells derived from PBMCs. The source is a male donor with HIV.

The chain joins TRBV13 to TRBJ2-7; either TRBD1 or TRBD2 may fit D (5 bases each). The CDR3 is made up of 16 amino acids. Trimming took off 3 bases at V and 0 bases at J, with 15 bases between the two ends. The germline V gene encodes CDR1 PRHDT and CDR2 FYEKMQ (reference sequence). The CDR3 loop reads CASSLGPPTASYEQYF. CDR3 DNA sequence: TGTGCCAGCAGCTTGGGACCGCCGACTGCCTCCTACGAGCAGTACTTC.

The chain carries TRBV6-5 and TRBJ1-2; D not resolved. V was shortened by 4 bases and J by 6 bases, with 12 bases between the two germline ends. The CDR3 runs to 13 residues. Germline V gives CDR1 MNHEY, CDR2 SVGAGI. The CDR3 nucleotides read TGTGCCAGCAGTTTACACGATCGGGATGGCTACACCTTC. Protein sequence: CASSLHDRDGYTF.

The V call is TRBV5-6, the J call TRBJ2-1, with TRBD2 matching over 11 bases. Germline-derived CDR1 and CDR2 are SGHDT and YYEEEE. The ends lost 6 bases at V and 6 bases at J; junction bases unmatched: 5. This CDR3 has 14 residues. The CDR3 DNA follows: TGTGCCAGCACCTATAGCGGGGGGGCCAATGAGCAGTTCTTC. Protein: CASTYSGGANEQFF. Full variable domain (outside the CDR3, taken from reference TRBV5-6 and TRBJ2-1): DAGVTQSPTHLIKTRGQQVTLRCSPKSGHDTVSWYQQALGQGPQFIFQYYEEEERQRGNFPDRFSGHQFPNYSSELNVNALLLGDSALYLCASTYSGGANEQFFGPGTRLTVL.

The gene calls are TRBV6-1 and TRBJ1-2; D remains unclear. The V end was cut by 5 bases, the J end by 6 bases, with 13 bases between. Germline-derived CDR1 and CDR2 are MNHNS and SASEGT. The CDR3 has 13 residues. The CDR3 sequence is CASSLHDRDGYTF. CDR3 nucleotides: TGTGCCAGCAGTTTACACGATCGGGATGGCTACACCTTC.

Concerning this clone: The sample contains more than one DNA sequence encoding this CDR3. This chain joins TRBV7-9 and TRBJ2-7; D perhaps matches TRBD2 (5 bases). The germline V gene encodes CDR1 SEHNR and CDR2 FQNEAQ (reference sequence). Trimming took 1 base from V and 2 from J, leaving 12 bases between them. There are 15 residues in the CDR3. CDR3 amino acids: CASSLVGGGAYEQYF. CDR3 nucleotide sequence: TGTGCCAGCAGCTTAGTGGGCGGAGGTGCCTACGAGCAGTACTTC.

The rearrangement joins TRBV6-1 to TRBJ2-7, with unresolved D. Germline CDR1 MNHNS, CDR2 SASEGT. The CDR3 loop spans 14 amino acids. The germline V and J ends were trimmed by 5 bases and 2 bases, with 13 bases remaining between them. CDR3 region: CASSSDVSAYEQYF. CDR3 bases: TGTGCCAGCAGTTCAGATGTCTCGGCCTACGAGCAGTACTTC.

V usage is TRBV28 and J usage is TRBJ2-1, with TRBD1 matching over 10 bases. The germline V gene has CDR1 MDHEN and CDR2 SYDVKM. Unmatched junction bases numbered 4, after V lost 3 bases and J lost 8 bases. This CDR3 contains 14 residues. This chain's CDR3 is CASSLGQGLDEQFF. In nucleotides, the CDR3 is TGTGCCAGCAGTTTGGGACAGGGGTTGGATGAGCAGTTCTTC. The full variable domain, in which reference TRBV28 and TRBJ2-1 provide the parts outside the CDR3, is DVKVTQSSRYLVKRTGEKVFLECVQDMDHENMFWYRQDPGLGLRLIYFSYDVKMKEKGDIPEGYSVSREKKERFSLILESASTNQTSMYLCASSLGQGLDEQFFGPGTRLTVL.

The genes are TRBV27 and TRBJ2-1, with D tentatively TRBD2 (5 bases). The germline gives CDR1 MNHEY, CDR2 SMNVEV (reference sequence). This CDR3 spans 14 amino acids. The germline V and J ends were trimmed by 2 bases and 4 bases, with 9 bases remaining between them. The DNA of the CDR3 is TGTGCCAGCAGTTTAAAGGGAGCGTACAATGAGCAGTTCTTC. This gives the protein CASSLKGAYNEQFF.

In this sample, this clone turned up a few times. Mismatch with germline at one junction end may stem from a read error. The chain is built from TRBV7-9 and TRBJ1-5; D remains unclear. Germline lookup yields CDR1 SEHNR and CDR2 FQNEAQ (reference sequence). The CDR3 totals 13 residues. This chain's CDR3 is CASSPPYNQSQHF. The CDR3 region has the DNA TGTGCCAGCAGCCCACCCTACAATCAGTCCCAGCATTTT.

The chain joins TRBV5-1 to TRBJ2-1; 10 nucleotides align to TRBD2. Germline CDR1 reads SGHRS; CDR2 reads YFSETQ. This CDR3 spans 16 amino acids. V trimming: 7 bases; J trimming: 1 base; junction bases outside the gene matches: 8. CDR3 DNA: TGCGCCAGCGGAGGAGCTAGCGGGGGTTCCTACAATGAGCAGTTCTTC. This gives the protein CASGGASGGSYNEQFF.

This clone has only one observation. The chain couples TRBV5-6 to TRBJ2-7; D may be TRBD1 or TRBD2 (5 bases each). Trimming removed 6 bases from V and 2 bases from J, with 12 bases in between. CDR1 SGHDT and CDR2 YYEEEE come from the germline V gene. The CDR3 covers 13 residues. Here the CDR3 DNA reads TGTGCCAGCACCCGAGGGACGGCCTACGAGCAGTACTTC. It codes for CASTRGTAYEQYF.

The chain combines TRBV7-8 with TRBJ1-5; 8 bases fit TRBD1. The CDR3 loop spans 17 amino acids. The V gene end was trimmed by 1 base and the J gene end by 0 bases; junction bases not matched to a gene: 5. CDR1 and CDR2 (germline): SGHVS, FQNEAQ. CDR3 in DNA: TGTGCCAGCAGCTTAGAGGACAGGGCTTATAGCAATCAGCCCCAGCATTTT. Protein: CASSLEDRAYSNQPQHF.

The chain recombines TRBV5-6 with TRBJ2-7; no reliable D call. Germline CDR1 SGHDT, CDR2 YYEEEE. The V end was cut by 1 base, the J end by 3 bases, with 11 bases between. The CDR3 runs to 14 residues. Here the CDR3 DNA reads TGTGCCAGCAGCTTGATGGTTTCAGACTACGAGCAGTACTTC. The encoded protein is CASSLMVSDYEQYF.

The chain recombines TRBV7-5 with TRBJ2-7; TRBD1 is the table's D call and was not checked against the DNA. TRBV7-5 is a documented pseudogene. There are 14 residues in the CDR3. The CDR3 is CASSLGQYLREQYF. The DNA of the CDR3 is TGTGCCAGCAGCTTGGGACAGTACCTTCGTGAGCAGTACTTC.

Written as DNA, the CDR3 is TGTGCCAGCAGCTTGGGCGGGACAGGGGGAACCTACACCTTC. Translating gives CASSLGGTGGTYTF. The V call is TRBV5-6, the J call TRBJ1-2; 11 bases agree with TRBD1. The V segment lost 0 bases and the J segment 10 bases; nucleotides outside the gene matches: 5. The CDR3 has 14 amino acids. Germline CDR1 SGHDT, CDR2 YYEEEE.

This clone has just one count. This chain uses TRBV13 with TRBJ2-3; D uncertain. V lost 0 bases to trimming and J lost 3 bases, with 4 bases between them. This CDR3 comprises 13 residues. The germline CDR1 and CDR2 sequences are PRHDT and FYEKMQ (reference sequence). The DNA for the CDR3 is TGTGCCAGCAGCTTAGGAGGGACAGATACGCAGTATTTT. Translation: CASSLGGTDTQYF.

The chain carries TRBV6-5 and TRBJ2-1, with 10 bases lining up with TRBD2. The CDR3 is 16 amino acids. V gave up 0 bases and J gave up 7 bases; unmatched junction bases: 6. Germline CDR1 and CDR2: MNHEY and SVGAGI. CDR3 DNA: TGTGCCAGCAGTTACTCACCTAGCGGGAGTAGGAATGAGCAGTTCTTC. This codes for CASSYSPSGSRNEQFF.

For the CDR3, the DNA is TGTGCAAGTCGCTTAGTTCCAGGGAACTCCTATAATTCACCCCTCCACTTT. Amino acid sequence: CASRLVPGNSYNSPLHF. The chain couples TRBV12-2 to TRBJ1-6; the table assigns TRBD1, which was not confirmed against the DNA. TRBV12-2 is a recognized pseudogene. This CDR3 comprises 17 residues.

The chain is built from TRBV7-9 and TRBJ2-3; a weak D match, TRBD2 (6 bases). The CDR3 loop spans 13 amino acids. Trimming removed 6 bases at V and 2 bases at J, with 9 bases between. Germline V lookup: CDR1 SEHNR, CDR2 FQNEAQ (reference sequence). The CDR3: CASSRELTDTQYF. CDR3 coding DNA: TGTGCCAGCAGTCGGGAGCTCACAGATACGCAGTATTTT.

This CDR3 is CASSLEASAPYEQYF. The CDR3 DNA reads as TGTGCCAGCAGCTTAGAGGCTAGCGCACCCTACGAGCAGTACTTC. V usage is TRBV7-2 and J usage is TRBJ2-7; tentatively, D is TRBD2 (6 bases). This CDR3 contains 15 residues. Germline CDR1 SGHTA, CDR2 FQGNSA. V lost 1 base and J lost 2, with 12 bases in between.

This clone was seen just once. The same CDR3 also results from other DNA sequences found in this sample. The chain employs TRBV4-2 and TRBJ2-3, with 9 nucleotides matching TRBD2. J gave up 1 base and V 3 bases, and 5 bases lay outside the gene matches. The CDR3 is 16 residues long. Germline values: CDR1 LGHNA, CDR2 YNFKEQ. The CDR3 reads CASSQGVAGGTDTQYF. CDR3 bases: TGTGCCAGCAGCCAGGGGGTAGCGGGAGGCACAGATACGCAGTATTTT.

This clone was counted a few times. V gene TRBV27 combines with J gene TRBJ1-4, with D perhaps TRBD1 (5 bases). Germline V gene data show CDR1 as MNHEY and CDR2 as SMNVEV (reference sequence). The CDR3 covers 17 residues. The V gene lost 8 bases and the J gene lost 3 bases, with 22 bases spanning the gap. CDR3 region: CASAFRGLGRANEKLFF. Here the CDR3 DNA reads TGTGCCAGCGCCTTTAGAGGGTTGGGACGGGCTAATGAAAAACTGTTTTTT.

J is TRBJ2-3 and V is TRBV7-9; 7 nucleotides agree with TRBD2. The length of the CDR3 is 17 residues. The germline V gene encodes CDR1 SEHNR and CDR2 FQNEAQ (reference sequence). V trimming: 5 bases; J trimming: 1 base; junction bases outside the gene matches: 12. The CDR3 spells CASSPGGGGAGTDTQYF. CDR3 sequence (DNA): TGTGCCAGCAGCCCGGGGGGTGGGGGAGCTGGCACAGATACGCAGTATTTT.

This sequence joins TRBV2 and TRBJ2-5; 12 bases agree with TRBD2. The CDR3 totals 16 residues. The ends lost 6 bases at V and 0 bases at J; junction bases unmatched: 5. CDR1 and CDR2 from the germline V gene are SNHLY and FYNNEI. This CDR3 is CASRKGLAGNQETQYF. The CDR3 DNA reads TGTGCCAGCAGGAAAGGACTAGCGGGGAACCAAGAGACCCAGTACTTC.